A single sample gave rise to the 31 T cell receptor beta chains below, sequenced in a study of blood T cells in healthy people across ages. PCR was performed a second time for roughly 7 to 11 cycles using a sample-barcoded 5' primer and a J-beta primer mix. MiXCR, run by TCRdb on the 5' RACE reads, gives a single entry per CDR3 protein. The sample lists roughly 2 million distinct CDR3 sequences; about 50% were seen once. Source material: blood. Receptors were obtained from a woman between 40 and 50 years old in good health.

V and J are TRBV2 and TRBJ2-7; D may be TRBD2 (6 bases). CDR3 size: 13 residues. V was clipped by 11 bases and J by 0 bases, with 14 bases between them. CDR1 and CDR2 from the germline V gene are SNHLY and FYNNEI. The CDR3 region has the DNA TGTGCCGGATTGGGACTCGGCTCCTACGAGCAGTACTTC. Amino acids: CAGLGLGSYEQYF.

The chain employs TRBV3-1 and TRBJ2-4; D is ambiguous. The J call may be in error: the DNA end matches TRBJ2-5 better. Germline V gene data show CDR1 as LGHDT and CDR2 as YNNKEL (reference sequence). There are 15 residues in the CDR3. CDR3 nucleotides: TGTGCCAGCAGCCAAGAATATGGAAGAAAAGAGACCCAGTACTTC. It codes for CASSQEYGRKETQYF.

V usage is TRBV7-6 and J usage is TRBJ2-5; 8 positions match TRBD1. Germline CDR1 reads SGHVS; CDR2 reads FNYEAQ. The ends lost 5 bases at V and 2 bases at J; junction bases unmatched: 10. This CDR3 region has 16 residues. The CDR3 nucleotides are TGTGCCAGCAGCCCTTCGACAGGGGCGCTACAAGAGACCCAGTACTTC. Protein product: CASSPSTGALQETQYF.

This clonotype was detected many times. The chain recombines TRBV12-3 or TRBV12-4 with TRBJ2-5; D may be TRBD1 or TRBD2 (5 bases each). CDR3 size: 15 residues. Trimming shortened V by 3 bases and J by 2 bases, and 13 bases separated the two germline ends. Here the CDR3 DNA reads TGTGCCAGCAGTTTCGGTCAGGGAGTACAAGAGACCCAGTACTTC. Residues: CASSFGQGVQETQYF.

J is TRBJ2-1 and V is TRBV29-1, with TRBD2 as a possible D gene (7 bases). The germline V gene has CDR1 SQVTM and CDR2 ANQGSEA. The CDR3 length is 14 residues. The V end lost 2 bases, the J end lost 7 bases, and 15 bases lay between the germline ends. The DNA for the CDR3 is TGCAGCGTTGAACCGGCAGGGGAGGGGAATGAGCAGTTCTTC. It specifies CSVEPAGEGNEQFF.

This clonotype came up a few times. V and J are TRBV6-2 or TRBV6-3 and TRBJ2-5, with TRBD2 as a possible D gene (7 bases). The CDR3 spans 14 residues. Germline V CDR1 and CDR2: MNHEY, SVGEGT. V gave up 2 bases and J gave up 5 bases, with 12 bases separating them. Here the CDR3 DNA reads TGTGCCAGCAGTTACCAAGGGGGGGCGGAGACCCAGTACTTC. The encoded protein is CASSYQGGAETQYF.

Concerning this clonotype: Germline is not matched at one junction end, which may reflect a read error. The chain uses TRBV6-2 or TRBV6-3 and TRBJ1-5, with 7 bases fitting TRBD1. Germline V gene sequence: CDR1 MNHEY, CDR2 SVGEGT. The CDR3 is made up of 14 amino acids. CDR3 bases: TGTGCCAGCAGCTACCGGGACAGCAGTCAGCCCCAGCATTTT. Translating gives CASSYRDSSQPQHF.

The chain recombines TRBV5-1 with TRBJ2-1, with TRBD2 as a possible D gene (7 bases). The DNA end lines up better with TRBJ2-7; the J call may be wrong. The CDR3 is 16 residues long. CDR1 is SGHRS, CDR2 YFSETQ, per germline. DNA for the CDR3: TGCGCCAGCAGCTTGATCCCACGGGGGGCATACAATGAGCAGTACTTC. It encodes CASSLIPRGAYNEQYF.

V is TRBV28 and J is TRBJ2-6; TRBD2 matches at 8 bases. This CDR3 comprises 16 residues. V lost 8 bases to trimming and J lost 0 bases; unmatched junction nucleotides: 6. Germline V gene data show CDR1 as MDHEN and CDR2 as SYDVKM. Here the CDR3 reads CASATSAPSGANVLTF. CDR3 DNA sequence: TGTGCCAGCGCGACTAGCGCCCCCTCTGGGGCCAACGTCCTGACTTTC.

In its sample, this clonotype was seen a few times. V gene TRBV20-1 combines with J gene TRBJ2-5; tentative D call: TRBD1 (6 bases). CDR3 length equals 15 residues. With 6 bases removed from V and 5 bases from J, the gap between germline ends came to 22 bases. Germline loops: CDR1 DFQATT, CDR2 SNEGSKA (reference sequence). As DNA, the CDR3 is TGCAGTGCCAGACAGGCCGGGACATCCCGGGAGACCCAGTACTTC. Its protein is CSARQAGTSRETQYF.

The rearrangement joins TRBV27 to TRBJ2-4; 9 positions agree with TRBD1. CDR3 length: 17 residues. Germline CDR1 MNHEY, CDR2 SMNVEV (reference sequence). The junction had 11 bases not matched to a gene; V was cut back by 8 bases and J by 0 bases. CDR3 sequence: CASGTGGTRLAKNIQYF. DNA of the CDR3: TGTGCCAGCGGCACAGGGGGCACCCGCCTAGCCAAAAACATTCAGTACTTC.

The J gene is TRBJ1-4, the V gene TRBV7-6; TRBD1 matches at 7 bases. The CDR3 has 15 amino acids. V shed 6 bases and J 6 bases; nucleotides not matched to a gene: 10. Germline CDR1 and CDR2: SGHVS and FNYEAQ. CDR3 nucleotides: TGTGCCAGCAGTCAGACAGGGAGGTTGGATGAAAAACTGTTTTTT. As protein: CASSQTGRLDEKLFF.

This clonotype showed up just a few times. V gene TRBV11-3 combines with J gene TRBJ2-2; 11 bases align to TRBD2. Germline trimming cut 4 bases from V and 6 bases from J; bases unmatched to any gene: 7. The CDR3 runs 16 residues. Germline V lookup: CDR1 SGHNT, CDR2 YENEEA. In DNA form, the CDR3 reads TGTGCCAGCAGCTCCTTAGCGGGGGGGCTTCCCGGGGAGCTGTTTTTT. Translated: CASSSLAGGLPGELFF.

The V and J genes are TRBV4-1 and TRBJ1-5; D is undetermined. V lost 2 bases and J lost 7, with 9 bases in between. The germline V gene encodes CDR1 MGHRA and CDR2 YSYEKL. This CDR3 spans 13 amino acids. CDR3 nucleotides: TGCGCCAGCAGCCAATTTTACTCACAGCCCCAGCATTTT. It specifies CASSQFYSQPQHF.

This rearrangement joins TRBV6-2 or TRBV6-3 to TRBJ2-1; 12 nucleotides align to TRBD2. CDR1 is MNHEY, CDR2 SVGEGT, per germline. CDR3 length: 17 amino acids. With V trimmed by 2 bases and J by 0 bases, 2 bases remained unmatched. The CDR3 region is CASSYPGLAGSYNEQFF. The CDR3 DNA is TGTGCCAGCAGTTACCCGGGACTAGCGGGCTCCTACAATGAGCAGTTCTTC.

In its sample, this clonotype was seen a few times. CDR3 in DNA: TGTGCCAGCAGCTTAACCGACAGCCCCAATTCACCCCTCCACTTT. Its protein product is CASSLTDSPNSPLHF. This chain links TRBV7-9 with TRBJ1-6; possible D gene TRBD1, 5 bases. The V gene's germline CDR1 is SEHNR and CDR2 FQNEAQ (reference sequence). This CDR3 comprises 15 residues. V was cut by 2 bases and J by 7 bases, with 12 bases left in between.

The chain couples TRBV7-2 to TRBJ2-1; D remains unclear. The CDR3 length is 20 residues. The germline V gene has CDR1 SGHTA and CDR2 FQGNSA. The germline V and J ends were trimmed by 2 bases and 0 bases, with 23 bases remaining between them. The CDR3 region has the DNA TGTGCCAGCAGCTTACGTCAAGCGACTTCGTGGTCGAGCTCCTACAATGAGCAGTTCTTC. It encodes CASSLRQATSWSSSYNEQFF.

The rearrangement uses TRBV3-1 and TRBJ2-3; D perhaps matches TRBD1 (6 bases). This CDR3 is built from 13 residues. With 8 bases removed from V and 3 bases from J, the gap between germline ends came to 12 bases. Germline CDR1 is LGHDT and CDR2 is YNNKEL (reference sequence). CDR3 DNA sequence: TGTGCCAGCCTAAGCAGGGGAACAGATACGCAGTATTTT. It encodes CASLSRGTDTQYF.

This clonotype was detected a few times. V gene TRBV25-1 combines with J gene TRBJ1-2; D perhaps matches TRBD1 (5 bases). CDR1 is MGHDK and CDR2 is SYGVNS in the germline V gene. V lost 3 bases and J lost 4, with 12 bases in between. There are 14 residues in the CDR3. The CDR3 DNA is TGTGCCAGCAGTGACCACCTTGGGGGCTATGGCTACACCTTC. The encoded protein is CASSDHLGGYGYTF.

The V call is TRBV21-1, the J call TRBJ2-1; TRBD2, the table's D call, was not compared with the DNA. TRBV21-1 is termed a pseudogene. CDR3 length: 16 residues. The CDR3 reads CASSHGTSGEDGEQFF. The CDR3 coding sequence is TGTGCCAGCAGCCATGGGACTAGCGGGGAGGACGGTGAGCAGTTCTTC.

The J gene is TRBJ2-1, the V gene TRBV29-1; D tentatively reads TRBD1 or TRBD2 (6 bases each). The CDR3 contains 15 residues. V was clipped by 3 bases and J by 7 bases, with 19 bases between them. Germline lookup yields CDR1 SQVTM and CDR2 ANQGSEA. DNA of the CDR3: TGCAGCGTTGAGAGGGGGGCCTTCGGCAGGAATGAGCAGTTCTTC. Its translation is CSVERGAFGRNEQFF.

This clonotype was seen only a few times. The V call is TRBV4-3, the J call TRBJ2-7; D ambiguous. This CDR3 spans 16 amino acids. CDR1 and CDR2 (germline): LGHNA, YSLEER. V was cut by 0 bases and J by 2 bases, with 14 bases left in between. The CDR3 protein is CASSQERRREPYEQYF. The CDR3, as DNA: TGCGCCAGCAGCCAAGAAAGGCGTCGCGAACCCTACGAGCAGTACTTC.

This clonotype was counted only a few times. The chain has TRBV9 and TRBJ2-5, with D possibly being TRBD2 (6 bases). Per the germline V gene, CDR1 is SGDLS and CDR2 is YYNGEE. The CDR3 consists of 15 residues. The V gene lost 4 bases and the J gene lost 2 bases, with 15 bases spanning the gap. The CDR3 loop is CASSPLPGVQETQYF. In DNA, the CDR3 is TGTGCCAGCAGCCCCCTCCCGGGAGTACAAGAGACCCAGTACTTC.

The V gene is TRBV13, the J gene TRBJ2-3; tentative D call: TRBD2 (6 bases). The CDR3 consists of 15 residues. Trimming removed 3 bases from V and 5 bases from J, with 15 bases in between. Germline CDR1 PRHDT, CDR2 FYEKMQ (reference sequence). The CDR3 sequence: CASSFGAPGVDTQYF. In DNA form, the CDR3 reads TGTGCCAGCAGCTTCGGGGCCCCGGGGGTAGATACGCAGTATTTT.

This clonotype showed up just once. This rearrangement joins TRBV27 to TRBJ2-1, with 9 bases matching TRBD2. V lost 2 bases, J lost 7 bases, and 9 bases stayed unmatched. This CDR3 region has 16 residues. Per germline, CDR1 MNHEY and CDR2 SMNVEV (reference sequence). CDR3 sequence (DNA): TGTGCCAGCAGTTTAGGGGTTGCGGGGGGGCAGAATGAGCAGTTCTTC. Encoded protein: CASSLGVAGGQNEQFF.

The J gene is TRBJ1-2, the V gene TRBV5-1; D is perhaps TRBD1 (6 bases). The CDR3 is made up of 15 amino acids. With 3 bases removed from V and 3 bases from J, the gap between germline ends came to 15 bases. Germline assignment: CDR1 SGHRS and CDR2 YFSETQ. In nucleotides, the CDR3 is TGCGCCAGCAGCTCTGGACAGCGGGCGGACTATGGCTACACCTTC. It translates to CASSSGQRADYGYTF.

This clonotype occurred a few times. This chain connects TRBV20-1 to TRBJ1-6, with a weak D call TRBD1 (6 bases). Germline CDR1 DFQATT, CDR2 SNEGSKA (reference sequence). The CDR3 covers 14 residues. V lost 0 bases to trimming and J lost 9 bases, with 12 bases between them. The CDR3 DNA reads TGCAGTGCTAGAGAGAGAGGGGGAAGTTCACCCCTCCACTTT. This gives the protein CSARERGGSSPLHF.

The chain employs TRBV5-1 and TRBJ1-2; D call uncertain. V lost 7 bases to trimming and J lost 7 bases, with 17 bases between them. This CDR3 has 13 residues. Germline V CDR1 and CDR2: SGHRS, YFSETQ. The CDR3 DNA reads TGCGCCAGCGGCTCGGATCAGGAGGGTGGCTACACCTTC. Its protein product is CASGSDQEGGYTF. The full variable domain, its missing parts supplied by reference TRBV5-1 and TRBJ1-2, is KAGVTQTPRYLIKTRGQQVTLSCSPISGHRSVSWYQQTPGQGLQFLFEYFSETQRNKGNFPGRFSGRQFSNSRSEMNVSTLELGDSALYLCASGSDQEGGYTFGSGTRLTVV.

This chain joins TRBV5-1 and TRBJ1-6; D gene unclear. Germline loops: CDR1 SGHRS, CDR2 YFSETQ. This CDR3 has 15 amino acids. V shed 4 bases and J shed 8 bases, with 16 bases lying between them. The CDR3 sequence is CASSHLSVWDSPLHF. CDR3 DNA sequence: TGCGCCAGCAGCCACCTTAGTGTTTGGGATTCACCCCTCCACTTT.

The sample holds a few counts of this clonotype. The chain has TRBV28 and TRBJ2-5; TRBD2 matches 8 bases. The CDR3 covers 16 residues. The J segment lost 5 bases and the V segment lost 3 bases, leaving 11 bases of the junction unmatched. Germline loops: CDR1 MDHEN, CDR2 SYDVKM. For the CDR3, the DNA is TGTGCCAGCAGTTTCTACGCAGCGGGGGCTAAGGAGACCCAGTACTTC. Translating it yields CASSFYAAGAKETQYF.

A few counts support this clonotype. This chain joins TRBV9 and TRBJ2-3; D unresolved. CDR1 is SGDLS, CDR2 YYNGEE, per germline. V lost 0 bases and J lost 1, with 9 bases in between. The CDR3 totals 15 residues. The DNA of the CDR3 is TGTGCCAGCAGCGTAGAAAGTTATCGCACAGATACGCAGTATTTT. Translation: CASSVESYRTDTQYF.